This TCR beta chain was identified in a study of shared clonotypes between healthy human individuals. Findings and caveats of the study: Generation probabilities of non-shared clonotypes were lower (relative to those shared by all four donors).

TCRdb keeps only in-frame clones here, not all; method: immunoSEQ multiplex PCR. The data show hundreds of thousands of clones, approximately 79% seen once. Of note for this clone: Its antigen is unknown.

Germline assignment: CDR1 LNHDA and CDR2 SQIVND (reference sequence). V shed 7 bases and J shed 1 base, with 7 bases lying between them. This CDR3 is 12 amino acids long. This TCR derives from a woman aged 25-40 years in good health. Material: memory CD4+ T cells sorted from blood. This sample's subset: CD45RA-negative fraction. The chain has TRBV19 and TRBJ1-2; no definite D call. For the CDR3, the DNA is TGTGCCAGTAAAGGCCGTAACTATGGCTACACCTTC. It translates to CASKGRNYGYTF.